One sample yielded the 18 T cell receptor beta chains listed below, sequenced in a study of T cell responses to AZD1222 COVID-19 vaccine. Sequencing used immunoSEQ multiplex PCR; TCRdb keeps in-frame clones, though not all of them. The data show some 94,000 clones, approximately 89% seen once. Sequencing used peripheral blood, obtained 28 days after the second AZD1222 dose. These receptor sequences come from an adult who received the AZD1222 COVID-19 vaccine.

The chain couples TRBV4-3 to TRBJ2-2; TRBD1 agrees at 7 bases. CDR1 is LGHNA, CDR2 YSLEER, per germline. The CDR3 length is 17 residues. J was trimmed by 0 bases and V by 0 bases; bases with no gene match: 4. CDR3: CASSQDVGTANTGELFF. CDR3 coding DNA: TGCGCCAGCAGCCAAGATGTAGGGACAGCGAACACCGGGGAGCTGTTTTTT.

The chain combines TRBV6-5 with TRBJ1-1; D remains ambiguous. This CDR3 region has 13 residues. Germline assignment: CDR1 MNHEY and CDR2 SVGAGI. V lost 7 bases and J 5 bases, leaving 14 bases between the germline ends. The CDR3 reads CASMEVRETEAFF. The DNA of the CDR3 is TGTGCCAGCATGGAAGTCCGGGAAACTGAAGCTTTCTTT.

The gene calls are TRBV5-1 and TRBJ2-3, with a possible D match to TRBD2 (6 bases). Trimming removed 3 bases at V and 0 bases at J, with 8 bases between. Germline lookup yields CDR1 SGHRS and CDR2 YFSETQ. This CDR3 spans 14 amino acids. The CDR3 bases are TGCGCCAGCAGCTACGGGACTAGCACAGATACGCAGTATTTT. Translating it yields CASSYGTSTDTQYF.

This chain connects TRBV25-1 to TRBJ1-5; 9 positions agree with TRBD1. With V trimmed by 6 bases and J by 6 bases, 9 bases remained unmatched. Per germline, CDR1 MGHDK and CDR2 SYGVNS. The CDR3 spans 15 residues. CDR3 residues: CASSPTGGYVQPQHF. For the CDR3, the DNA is TGTGCCAGCAGCCCCACAGGGGGCTACGTTCAGCCCCAGCATTTT.

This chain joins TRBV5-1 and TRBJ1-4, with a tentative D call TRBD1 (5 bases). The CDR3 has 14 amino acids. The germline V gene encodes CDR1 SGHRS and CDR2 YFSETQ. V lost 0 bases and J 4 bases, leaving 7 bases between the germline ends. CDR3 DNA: TGCGCCAGCAGCTTGGGCAGGGATAATGAAAAACTGTTTTTT. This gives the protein CASSLGRDNEKLFF.

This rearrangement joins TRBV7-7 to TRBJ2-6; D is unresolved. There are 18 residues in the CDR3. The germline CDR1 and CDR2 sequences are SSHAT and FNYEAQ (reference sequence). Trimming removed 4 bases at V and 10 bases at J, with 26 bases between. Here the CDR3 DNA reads TGTGCCAGCAGCTATGGCAATAAGTGCCACAAAGTCGGGAACGTCCTGACTTTC. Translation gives CASSYGNKCHKVGNVLTF.

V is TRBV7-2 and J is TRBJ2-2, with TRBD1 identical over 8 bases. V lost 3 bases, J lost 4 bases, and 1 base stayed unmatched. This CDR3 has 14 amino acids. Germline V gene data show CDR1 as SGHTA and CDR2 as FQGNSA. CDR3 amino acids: CASSLDRATGELFF. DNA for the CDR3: TGTGCCAGCAGCTTGGACAGGGCCACCGGGGAGCTGTTTTTT.

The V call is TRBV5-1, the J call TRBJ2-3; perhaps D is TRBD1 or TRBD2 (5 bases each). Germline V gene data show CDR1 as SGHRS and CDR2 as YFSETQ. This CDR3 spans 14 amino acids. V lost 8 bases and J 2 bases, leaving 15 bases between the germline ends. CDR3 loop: CASAGTQDTDTQYF. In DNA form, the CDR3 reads TGCGCCAGTGCAGGGACCCAAGACACAGATACGCAGTATTTT.

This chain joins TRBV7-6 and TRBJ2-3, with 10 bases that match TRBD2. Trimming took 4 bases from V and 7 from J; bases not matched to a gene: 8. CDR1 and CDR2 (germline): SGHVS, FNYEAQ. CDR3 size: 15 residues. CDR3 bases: TGTGCCAGCAGCTCTCGAGCGGGGGGGCCGAATACGCAGTATTTT. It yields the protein CASSSRAGGPNTQYF. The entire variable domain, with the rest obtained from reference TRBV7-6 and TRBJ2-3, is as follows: GAGVSQSPRYKVTKRGQDVALRCDPISGHVSLYWYRQALGQGPEFLTYFNYEAQQDKSGLPNDRFSAERPEGSISTLTIQRTEQRDSAMYRCASSSRAGGPNTQYFGPGTRLTVL.

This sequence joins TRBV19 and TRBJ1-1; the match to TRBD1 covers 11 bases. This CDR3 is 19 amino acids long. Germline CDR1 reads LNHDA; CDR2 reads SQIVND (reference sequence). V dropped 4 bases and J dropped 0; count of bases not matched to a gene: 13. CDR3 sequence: CASSTTRTGGASLNTEAFF. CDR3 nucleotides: TGTGCCAGTAGTACTACTCGGACAGGGGGCGCGAGTCTGAACACTGAAGCTTTCTTT.

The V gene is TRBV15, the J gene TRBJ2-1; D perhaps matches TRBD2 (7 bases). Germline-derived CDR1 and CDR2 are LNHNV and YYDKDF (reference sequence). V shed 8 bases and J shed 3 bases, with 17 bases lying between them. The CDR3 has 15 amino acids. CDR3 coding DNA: TGTGCCACCGGAGGGGGGGCCAATGTCTACAATGAGCAGTTCTTC. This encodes CATGGGANVYNEQFF.

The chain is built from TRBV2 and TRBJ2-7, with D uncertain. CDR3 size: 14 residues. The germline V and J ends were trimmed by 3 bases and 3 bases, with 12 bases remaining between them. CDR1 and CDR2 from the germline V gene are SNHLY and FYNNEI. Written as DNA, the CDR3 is TGTGCCAGCAGTGATATAGGCTTCGACTACGAGCAGTACTTC. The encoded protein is CASSDIGFDYEQYF.

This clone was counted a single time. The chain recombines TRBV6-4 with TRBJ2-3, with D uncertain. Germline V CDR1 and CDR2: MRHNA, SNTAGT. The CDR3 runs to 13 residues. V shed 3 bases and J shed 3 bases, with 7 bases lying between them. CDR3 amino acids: CASSESGTDTQYF. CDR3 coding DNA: TGTGCCAGCAGTGAGTCGGGTACAGATACGCAGTATTTT.

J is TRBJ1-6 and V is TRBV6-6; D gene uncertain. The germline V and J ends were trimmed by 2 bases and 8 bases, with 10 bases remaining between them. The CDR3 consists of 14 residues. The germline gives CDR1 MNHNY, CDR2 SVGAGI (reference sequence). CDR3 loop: CASSYGQNHSPLHF. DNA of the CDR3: TGTGCCAGCAGTTACGGCCAGAATCATTCACCCCTCCACTTT.

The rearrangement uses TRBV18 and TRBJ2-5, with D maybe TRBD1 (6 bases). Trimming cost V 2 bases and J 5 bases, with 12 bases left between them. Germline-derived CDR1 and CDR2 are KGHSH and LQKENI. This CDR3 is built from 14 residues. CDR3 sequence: CASSPSSGVETQYF. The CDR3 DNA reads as TGTGCCAGCTCACCAAGTTCAGGGGTTGAGACCCAGTACTTC.

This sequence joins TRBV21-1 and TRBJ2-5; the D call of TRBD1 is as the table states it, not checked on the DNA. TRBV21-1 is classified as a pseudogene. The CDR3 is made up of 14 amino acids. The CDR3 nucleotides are TGTGCCAGCAGGAAAGCCCAGGTACAAGAGACCCAGTACTTC. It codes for CASRKAQVQETQYF.

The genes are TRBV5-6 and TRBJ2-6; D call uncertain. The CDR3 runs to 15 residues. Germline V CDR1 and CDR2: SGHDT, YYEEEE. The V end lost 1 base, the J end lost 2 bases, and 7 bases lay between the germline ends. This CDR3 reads CASSLKGTGANVLTF. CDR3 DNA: TGTGCCAGCAGCTTGAAAGGGACTGGGGCCAACGTCCTGACTTTC.

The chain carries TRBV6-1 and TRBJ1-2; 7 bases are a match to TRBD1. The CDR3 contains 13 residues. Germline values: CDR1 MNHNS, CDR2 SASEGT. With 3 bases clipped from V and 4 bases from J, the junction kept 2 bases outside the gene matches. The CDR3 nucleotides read TGTGCCAGCAGTGACCGACAGGGCTATGGCTACACCTTC. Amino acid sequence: CASSDRQGYGYTF.